This TCR beta chain was profiled in a study of blood T cell repertoires in COVID-19. For the study at large: T cells, B-cell-depleted T cells, or PBMCs provided the cDNA or gDNA that served as material.

Original processing notes: Nucleated cell counts were estimated from reference gene primer amplification. Profiling relied on immunoSEQ multiplex PCR, and the TCRdb table lists in-frame clones only, not all of them. That table gives V, J and clone size, and the DNA gave D and trimming. In the table there are about 200,000 clones, about 82% of which are singletons. V lost 4 bases, J lost 6 bases, and 15 bases lay in between. CDR1 and CDR2 (germline): SQVTM, ANQGSEA. This CDR3 comprises 13 residues. The rearrangement joins TRBV29-1 to TRBJ1-2; D unclear. This TCR was sampled from a man in his forties or fifties with acute COVID-19. The sequenced sample consisted of PBMCs or T cells enriched from blood (not recorded which). CDR3 in amino acids: CSVAGRGIDGYTF. In DNA form, the CDR3 reads TGCAGCGTTGCGGGCCGGGGAATCGATGGCTACACCTTC. The full variable domain, its missing parts supplied by reference TRBV29-1 and TRBJ1-2, is SAVISQKPSRDICQRGTSLTIQCQVDSQVTMMFWYRQQPGQSLTLIATANQGSEATYESGFVIDKFPISRPNLTFSTLTVSNMSPEDSSIYLCSVAGRGIDGYTFGSGTRLTVV.